The 25 T cell receptor beta chains below come from one sample, sequenced in a study of shared clonotypes between healthy human individuals. Only in-frame clones appear in the TCRdb table, and some are missing; sequencing was by immunoSEQ multiplex PCR. The sample includes 2,500,000 or so clones, over 85% of them seen just once. Sequencing was done on a sample of naive CD4+ T cells from PBMCs. Described subset: CD45RA+ positively selected. These receptors were collected from a man aged 18 to 30 in good health. Some clones in this sample may be carry-over from other donors' samples.

The chain links TRBV14 to TRBJ2-4, with D perhaps matching TRBD1 or TRBD2 (5 bases each). The germline gives CDR1 SGHDN, CDR2 FVKESK. V was shortened by 1 base and J by 1 base, with 5 bases between the two germline ends. The CDR3 runs 14 residues. This chain's CDR3 is CASSQGGAKNIQYF. The CDR3 DNA follows: TGTGCCAGCAGCCAAGGGGGGGCCAAAAACATTCAGTACTTC.

The gene calls are TRBV25-1 and TRBJ2-5; possible D gene TRBD1, 6 bases. The DNA end favors TRBJ2-7, so the J call may be wrong. The CDR3 runs to 15 residues. Germline V lookup: CDR1 MGHDK, CDR2 SYGVNS. The CDR3 here is CASSNPGTLSYEQYF. For the CDR3, the DNA is TGTGCCAGCAGTAACCCCGGGACACTTAGCTACGAGCAGTACTTC.

On this clone itself: Other nucleotide sequences in the sample specify the same CDR3. The chain couples TRBV7-2 to TRBJ2-2; no clear D gene. The length of the CDR3 is 15 residues. Germline V gene data show CDR1 as SGHTA and CDR2 as FQGNSA. Trimming stripped 1 base from V and 2 bases from J, with 8 bases between. The CDR3 nucleotides are TGTGCCAGCAGCTTAGGCCAGCCAAACACCGGGGAGCTGTTTTTT. Residues: CASSLGQPNTGELFF.

This rearrangement joins TRBV28 to TRBJ1-3, with a weak D call TRBD1 (5 bases). Trimming cost V 6 bases and J 2 bases, with 17 bases left between them. The CDR3 runs to 16 residues. Germline CDR1 and CDR2: MDHEN and SYDVKM. CDR3 nucleotide sequence: TGTGCCAGCAGCCCAACTCAGGGTTTTCCTGGAAACACCATATATTTT. Translated: CASSPTQGFPGNTIYF.

This clone was seen a single time. The V and J genes are TRBV28 and TRBJ1-6; TRBD1 might be the D (6 bases). The length of the CDR3 is 15 residues. Per the germline V gene, CDR1 is MDHEN and CDR2 is SYDVKM. The V and J ends lost 5 bases and 8 bases respectively, with 16 bases between them. The CDR3 nucleotides are TGTGCCAGCAGTCCCTTCGGACAGTTAGATTCACCCCTCCACTTT. Residues: CASSPFGQLDSPLHF.

This chain connects TRBV7-3 to TRBJ2-1; D is uncertain. CDR3 size: 13 residues. The ends were cut back, 3 bases at V and 4 bases at J, with 7 bases in the middle. CDR1 is SGHTA, CDR2 FQGTGA, per germline. The CDR3 loop is CASSFTPYNEQFF. The DNA for the CDR3 is TGTGCCAGCAGCTTCACCCCATACAATGAGCAGTTCTTC.

The chain has TRBV10-3 and TRBJ2-4, with D perhaps matching TRBD1 (6 bases). V was clipped by 4 bases and J by 9 bases, with 16 bases between them. This CDR3 has 14 residues. CDR1 is ENHRY, CDR2 SYGVKD, per germline. CDR3 coding DNA: TGTGCCATCAGTGCGACCAGCCAAGGGGGCATTCAGTACTTC. It encodes CAISATSQGGIQYF.

DNA for the CDR3: TGCGCCAGCAGCTTTTCAGTAGGTGTAGGGGAGGCCTACGAGCAGTACTTC. Protein product: CASSFSVGVGEAYEQYF. J is TRBJ2-7 and V is TRBV5-1, with a tentative D call TRBD2 (6 bases). V was trimmed by 2 bases and J by 2 bases, leaving 20 bases between them. Germline CDR1 SGHRS, CDR2 YFSETQ. This CDR3 is 17 amino acids long.

Concerning this clone: Other DNA sequences within the sample encode an identical CDR3. This chain links TRBV28 with TRBJ2-7; weak D call: TRBD1 (5 bases). Trimming stripped 8 bases from V and 0 bases from J, with 14 bases between. The CDR3 consists of 14 residues. Germline V gene sequence: CDR1 MDHEN, CDR2 SYDVKM. The CDR3 region has the DNA TGTGCCAGCCGTTGGGTCCAGGGCTCCTACGAGCAGTACTTC. This translates into CASRWVQGSYEQYF.

This clone was seen only once. J is TRBJ2-1 and V is TRBV29-1, with D tentatively TRBD1 or TRBD2 (6 bases each). V lost 5 bases and J lost 9, with 20 bases in between. CDR3 size: 14 residues. Per the germline V gene, CDR1 is SQVTM and CDR2 is ANQGSEA. The CDR3 spells CSVRGRREVSEQFF. The CDR3 DNA reads as TGCAGCGTTCGGGGGCGACGAGAGGTTAGTGAGCAGTTCTTC.

V usage is TRBV28 and J usage is TRBJ1-5, with 9 bases identical to TRBD1. This CDR3 spans 15 amino acids. The V segment lost 8 bases and the J segment 6 bases; nucleotides outside the gene matches: 11. Germline assignment: CDR1 MDHEN and CDR2 SYDVKM. CDR3 residues: CASSTGGEGTQPQHF. CDR3 DNA: TGTGCCAGCTCAACAGGGGGCGAGGGCACTCAGCCCCAGCATTTT.

V and J are TRBV7-3 and TRBJ2-2; 8 nucleotides match TRBD1. V shed 4 bases and J 0 bases; nucleotides not matched to a gene: 7. This CDR3 has 17 amino acids. The germline gives CDR1 SGHTA, CDR2 FQGTGA. The CDR3 DNA follows: TGTGCCAGCAGCTATACCCCGGACAGGGCGAACACCGGGGAGCTGTTTTTT. Translated, it gives CASSYTPDRANTGELFF. Combining the CDR3 with reference TRBV7-3 and TRBJ2-2 gives the whole variable domain GAGVSQTPSNKVTEKGKYVELRCDPISGHTALYWYRQSLGQGPEFLIYFQGTGAADDSGLPNDRFFAVRPEGSVSTLKIQRTERGDSAVYLCASSYTPDRANTGELFFGEGSRLTVL.

As to this clone: This sample includes further DNA sequences coding for the same CDR3. V usage is TRBV5-1 and J usage is TRBJ1-4; D is undetermined. Trimming took off 1 base at V and 2 bases at J, with 6 bases between the two ends. Germline CDR1 is SGHRS and CDR2 is YFSETQ. The CDR3 runs to 14 residues. The DNA for the CDR3 is TGCGCCAGCAGCTTGTTAGGGACTAATGAAAAACTGTTTTTT. Translated, it gives CASSLLGTNEKLFF.

The V gene is TRBV21-1, the J gene TRBJ1-1; the DNA was not used to check the table's D call, TRBD1. TRBV21-1 is noted as a pseudogene. The CDR3 consists of 19 residues. CDR3 protein: CASNPPQRDRGRPNTEAFF. CDR3 DNA: TGTGCCAGCAACCCGCCGCAACGTGACAGGGGTAGGCCGAACACTGAAGCTTTCTTT.

This clone was seen just once. A junction boundary mismatches the germline segment, possibly from a read error. Other DNA sequences in the sample encode the same CDR3. The rearrangement joins TRBV5-6 to TRBJ1-5, with D unclear. Germline loops: CDR1 SGHDT, CDR2 YYEEEE. The CDR3 is made up of 13 amino acids. CDR3 DNA sequence: TGTGCCAGTAGCTTCGGTGTGGATCAGCCCCAGCATTTT. Protein: CASSFGVDQPQHF.

This clone was recorded once. This chain uses TRBV9 with TRBJ2-1; TRBD2 might be the D (5 bases). The CDR3 is 13 residues long. V was shortened by 2 bases and J by 8 bases, with 11 bases between the two germline ends. Germline values: CDR1 SGDLS, CDR2 YYNGEE. The DNA of the CDR3 is TGTGCCAGCAGCGTCCTTGAGGGCGATGAGCAGTTCTTC. It specifies CASSVLEGDEQFF.

CDR3 region: CASSESSGNEQFF. The DNA of the CDR3 is TGCGCCAGCAGTGAGTCGTCGGGGAATGAGCAGTTCTTC. The J gene is TRBJ2-1, the V gene TRBV10-2; D might be TRBD2 (5 bases). Trimming removed 0 bases from V and 7 bases from J, with 7 bases in between. The CDR3 length is 13 residues. Germline lookup yields CDR1 WSHSY and CDR2 SAAADI.

A word on this clone: Other nucleotide sequences in the sample specify the same CDR3. The chain recombines TRBV7-2 with TRBJ2-3; no firm D call. V gave up 4 bases and J gave up 0 bases, with 8 bases separating them. There are 14 residues in the CDR3. The germline CDR1 and CDR2 sequences are SGHTA and FQGNSA. This CDR3 is CASSSTASTDTQYF. The CDR3 DNA is TGTGCCAGCAGCTCTACAGCTAGCACAGATACGCAGTATTTT.

J is TRBJ1-1 and V is TRBV5-1, with D unclear. This CDR3 is 15 amino acids long. CDR1 and CDR2 from the germline V gene are SGHRS and YFSETQ. V dropped 1 base and J dropped 6 bases, with 16 bases sitting between them. The CDR3 DNA is TGCGCCAGCAGCTTGTTGAGGCTGACGGATGCTGAAGCTTTCTTT. It specifies CASSLLRLTDAEAFF.

This chain joins TRBV29-1 and TRBJ1-2; 10 bases agree with TRBD1. The CDR3 runs 14 residues. Per the germline V gene, CDR1 is SQVTM and CDR2 is ANQGSEA. V lost 6 bases and J lost 0; bases outside the gene matches: 4. The chain's CDR3 is CSVGGQGANYGYTF. The CDR3 bases are TGCAGCGTAGGCGGACAGGGGGCTAACTATGGCTACACCTTC.

In this sample, this clone turned up once. The rearrangement links TRBV5-1 to TRBJ2-3, with D possibly being TRBD1 (5 bases). The length of the CDR3 is 17 residues. CDR1 is SGHRS and CDR2 is YFSETQ in the germline V gene. Trimming pared 4 bases from V and 2 bases from J, leaving 20 bases between. The CDR3 protein is CASSVARESITTDTQYF. The DNA for the CDR3 is TGCGCCAGCAGCGTAGCCAGGGAAAGCATAACCACAGATACGCAGTATTTT.

V is TRBV10-1 and J is TRBJ2-1, with TRBD2 matching over 11 bases. The CDR3 covers 14 residues. The V segment lost 6 bases and the J segment 6 bases; nucleotides outside the gene matches: 4. Germline CDR1 WNHNN, CDR2 SYGVQD (reference sequence). The CDR3 reads CASSRLAGRNEQFF. The CDR3 DNA follows: TGCGCCAGCAGCCGACTAGCGGGGCGCAATGAGCAGTTCTTC.

The chain links TRBV5-4 to TRBJ2-4, with D possibly matching TRBD1 (5 bases). Germline CDR1 SGHNT, CDR2 YYREEE (reference sequence). V gave up 0 bases and J gave up 1 base, with 5 bases separating them. This CDR3 has 14 amino acids. In DNA, the CDR3 is TGTGCCAGCAGCTTGGACAGGGCCAAAAACATTCAGTACTTC. Amino acids: CASSLDRAKNIQYF.

Details on this clone: Other DNA sequences within the sample encode an identical CDR3. The chain uses TRBV30 and TRBJ1-1; maybe TRBD1 (5 bases). CDR1 and CDR2 (germline): GTSNPN, SVGIG (reference sequence). This CDR3 contains 12 residues. Trimming removed 1 base from V and 4 bases from J, with 7 bases in between. The CDR3 DNA follows: TGTGCCTGGAGTGGCGGGGGCACTGAAGCTTTCTTT. Residues: CAWSGGGTEAFF.

The chain carries TRBV30 and TRBJ1-5; TRBD1 is a possible D gene (5 bases). The V end lost 1 base, the J end lost 3 bases, and 7 bases lay between the germline ends. This CDR3 is 13 amino acids long. Germline-derived CDR1 and CDR2 are GTSNPN and SVGIG (reference sequence). CDR3 DNA sequence: TGTGCCTGGAGTGGGGGGAACAATCAGCCCCAGCATTTT. Protein: CAWSGGNNQPQHF.